This entry describes one T cell receptor (beta chain). Which antigen it targets is not known. Per-base quality was not reported, and no clone a single base away is much larger than it. The CDR3 covers 14 residues, taking in both the cysteine and the phenylalanine. The CDR3 DNA has 42 bases and is translated from base 1. Looking up the germline V gene yields CDR1 KGHDR and CDR2 SFDVKD. The V end gives up 0 bases and the J end 6 bases, leaving 2 bases in the junction not matched to a gene. These data originate in a study of T cells in Graves' hyperthyroidism and ophthalmopathy (dated by TCRdb to the late 2010s). A note on the overall study: Peripheral blood was collected at initial diagnosis, before any treatment. The study also compared thyroid tissue and blood T-cell repertoires from several Graves' hyperthyroidism patients. The roughly 90 discovery patients were divided at random into training and test sets in a 7:3 ratio. The paper reports TCR Vbeta CDR3 sequencing of some 140 peripheral blood samples: under 45 ophthalmopathy, approximately 74 hyperthyroidism and approximately 17 progressor patients. An independent validation cohort of around 19 hyperthyroidism patients and some 15 patients who later progressed to ophthalmopathy tested prospective prediction of ophthalmopathy. To identify TCR V-J signatures that set the groups apart, the researchers used a discovery cohort of about a hundred patients, made up of around 42 with Graves' ophthalmopathy and 57 with stable Graves' hyperthyroidism. Following sampling, methimazole starting at 30 mg daily was given to hyperthyroidism patients, and high-dose intravenous methylprednisolone was given to ophthalmopathy patients. The paper as a whole reports these results and caveats: Ophthalmopathy was separated from stable hyperthyroidism by a 13 V-J signature model, with approximately 86% sensitivity and 81% to 82% specificity obtained in cross-validation and 80%/75% obtained in testing. Blood samples also contained most of the expanded thyroid clonotypes (frequency above 0.001), which suggests that blood repertoires may reflect thyroid immune responses. In validation, the model predicted progression to ophthalmopathy a median of approximately 6.3 months before onset, with about 64% sensitivity and almost 75% specificity. Sample size was not statistically predetermined, and investigators were not blinded to group allocation.

Amplification of TCR beta CDR3 regions was carried out from RNA transcripts. For the first round of RT-PCR on the TCR CDR3, the HTBI primer set was used together with the Qiagen OneStep RT-PCR kit. Libraries were constructed in a second round of multiplex PCR, after which size selection and purification were carried out. Sequencing of the libraries was done on an Illumina HiSeq2000 using paired-end 100 bp reads. On the authors' methods: Raw data were processed with SOAPnuke, discarding reads with adapters, uncalled bases, mean Phred below 15, or no exact constant-primer or identifier match. COPE v1.2.5 was used to merge the high-quality paired reads, and each unique nucleotide sequence was defined as a clonotype. MiTCR v1.1 was used to align clonotypes to the IMGT TRBV, TRBD and TRBJ reference segments. The analysis was restricted to V-J combinations with a frequency above 0.0001, which together covered just over 99% of the repertoires. The TCS score was defined as F50 (clonal expansion) divided by E x V (chaos), with BLOSUM62-based TCRdist calculated between CDR3 peptides within each V-J. Welch's t-statistics and random forest reduced roughly 500 V-J features to 13, which were used in a naive Bayes classifier (R e1071). TCRdb itself trimmed the public reads at Q25 with fastp, ran MiXCR and retained productive beta chains. Rows are combined by CDR3 protein, so each entry shows the most common genes and DNA. TCRdb assigned the V and J calls; the authors' analysis was not used. This sample holds under 500,000 distinct CDR3 sequences; roughly 13% were observed only once. The top ten hold 25% to 30% of the sample.

In the ophthalmopathy patients, disease was moderately to severely active, with a Clinical Activity Score of 3 or more, a NOSPECS grade of 4 or more, and a duration of less than 3 months. Patients with uncontrolled infections, other autoimmune diseases, pregnancy or lactation were excluded. Diagnoses were based on clinical symptoms, serum thyroxine and TRAb, thyroid ultrasound and orbital computed tomography. Ficoll-Paque density gradient centrifugation was used to isolate PBMCs from 8.5 to 10 ml of fresh peripheral blood. Trizol reagent was used to extract total RNA, and RNA quality was then checked on an Agilent 2100 Bioanalyzer.

In this chain, TRBV24-1 is recombined with TRBJ2-3; a stretch of 7 junction bases matches TRBD1. The TCR originated in a man aged 45-65 years with Graves' ophthalmopathy. Sequenced input: blood. The CDR3 loop reads CATSDLDRDDTQYF. At the DNA level, the sequence is TGTGCCACCAGTGATTTGGACAGGGACGATACGCAGTATTTT.